The entry below describes one TCR beta chain. This entry belongs to a study of blood T cell repertoires in COVID-19. V was cut by 5 bases and J by 0 bases, with 12 bases left in between. The CDR3 loop spans 15 amino acids. Germline CDR1 MDHEN, CDR2 SYDVKM. Participants spanned ages roughly 18 to 95 years and resided in about 25 US areas. TCRdb keeps only in-frame clones here, not all; method: immunoSEQ multiplex PCR. Of around 330,000 clones in the sample, 87% are singletons; the top ten hold more than 8.5%. The sample comprised PBMCs or T cells enriched from blood (not recorded which). V is TRBV28 and J is TRBJ2-3; D is uncertain. The TCR originated in a young woman who had recovered from COVID-19. This chain's CDR3 is CASSMNTPSTDTQYF. The CDR3 DNA is TGTGCCAGCAGTATGAATACACCGAGCACAGATACGCAGTATTTT. The full variable domain, rest sourced from reference TRBV28 and TRBJ2-3, is DVKVTQSSRYLVKRTGEKVFLECVQDMDHENMFWYRQDPGLGLRLIYFSYDVKMKEKGDIPEGYSVSREKKERFSLILESASTNQTSMYLCASSMNTPSTDTQYFGPGTRLTVL.